The clone carrying this T cell receptor (beta chain) was picked up a small number of times. Its target is not known. This specimen belongs to a study of T cells in localized non-small cell lung cancer. Overall study findings and caveats: Prolonged overall survival went with higher T cell density in the blood.

Clones were read by immunoSEQ multiplex PCR, and TCRdb kept only the in-frame ones, dropping some. This sample carries tens of thousands of clones, roughly 88% of them seen once, and the ten largest clones take around 5.8%. J gave up 4 bases and V 10 bases, and 14 bases lay outside the gene matches. This CDR3 is 15 amino acids long. Germline values: CDR1 MNHNY, CDR2 SVGAGI (reference sequence). Here the sequenced sample was peripheral blood mononuclear cells, taken before any cancer treatment. The sequence was obtained from a male donor older than 55 with stage II lung adenocarcinoma. The chain carries TRBV6-6 and TRBJ2-3; 7 bases align to TRBD2. CDR3 nucleotides: TGTGCCACCTCCCCAGGCGGGAGTAAAGCAGATACGCAGTATTTT. Residues: CATSPGGSKADTQYF.